Many counts were recorded for the clone carrying this T cell receptor beta chain. Its antigen is as yet unknown. The sample is drawn from a study of blood T cells in healthy people across ages. Study-wide findings and caveats: The study found more naive CD4+ cells and higher diversity in long-lived than aged donors. Strong correlation existed between TCR beta diversity and naive T cell percentage.

Combining a sample-barcoded 5' primer with a J-beta primer mix, a second PCR ran for roughly 7 to 12 cycles. The template-switch adaptor, which had 12 random nucleotides, put a tag on each cDNA molecule. TCRdb re-analysed the 5' RACE reads in MiXCR, keeping a single row per CDR3 protein. Here the sample spans roughly 790,000 distinct CDR3 sequences, about 40% being singletons. Caucasian, healthy and from Russia, the donors were aged between about 6 and 90. The CDR3 extends over 13 amino acids. Germline V gene sequence: CDR1 SGHAT, CDR2 FQNNGV. V lost 2 bases and J 2 bases, leaving 6 bases between the germline ends.

The clonotype originates from an older woman in good health. The sample consisted of blood. The V call is TRBV11-2, the J call TRBJ2-5; D is ambiguous. The CDR3 DNA reads TGTGCCAGCAGCTTAACGCCACAAGAGACCCAGTACTTC. It is translated as CASSLTPQETQYF.